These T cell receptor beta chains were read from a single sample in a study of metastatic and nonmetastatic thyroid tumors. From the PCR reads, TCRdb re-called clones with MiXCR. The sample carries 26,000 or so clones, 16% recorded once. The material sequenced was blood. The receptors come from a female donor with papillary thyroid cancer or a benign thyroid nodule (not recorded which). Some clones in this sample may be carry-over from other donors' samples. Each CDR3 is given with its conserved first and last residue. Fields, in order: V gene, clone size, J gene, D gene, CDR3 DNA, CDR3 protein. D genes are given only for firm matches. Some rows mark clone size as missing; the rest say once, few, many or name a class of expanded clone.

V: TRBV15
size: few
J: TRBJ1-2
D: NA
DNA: TGTGCCACCAGCAGATTAGGGGGACCCCTTCTAGTTGGCTACACCTTC
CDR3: CATSRLGGPLLVGYTF

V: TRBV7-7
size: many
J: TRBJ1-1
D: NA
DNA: TGTGCCAGCAGCTTGTCTTCGAACACTGAAGCTTTCTTT
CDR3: CASSLSSNTEAFF

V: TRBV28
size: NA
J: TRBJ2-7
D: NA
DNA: TGTGCCAGCACCCAGGGGTCCTCCTACGAGCAGTACTTC
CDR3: CASTQGSSYEQYF

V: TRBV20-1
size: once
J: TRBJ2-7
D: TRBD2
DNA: TGCAGTGCTCTGACCCTCGAAGCGGGACGTACATACGAGCAGTACTTC
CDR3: CSALTLEAGRTYEQYF

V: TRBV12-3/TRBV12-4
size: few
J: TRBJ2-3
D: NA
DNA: TGTGCCAGCAGCTCCGTATCATTGGGGGATACGCAGTATTTT
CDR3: CASSSVSLGDTQYF

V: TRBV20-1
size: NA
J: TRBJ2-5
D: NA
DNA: TGCAGTGCTGGGCGTTTAGCGGAAAGTAGCGAGACACAGTACTTC
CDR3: CSAGRLAESSETQYF

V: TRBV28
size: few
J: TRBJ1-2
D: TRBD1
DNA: TGTGCCAGCAGTCCTATAACCGGGACAGCGTATGGCTACACCTTC
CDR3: CASSPITGTAYGYTF

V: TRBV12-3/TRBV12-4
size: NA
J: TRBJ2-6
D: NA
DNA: TGTGCCAGCAGTCGAACCATCGGTGGCCCTGGGCCCAACGTCCTGACTTTC
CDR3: CASSRTIGGPGPNVLTF

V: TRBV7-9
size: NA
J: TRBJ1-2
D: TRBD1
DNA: TGTACCAGCAGCCGGGACAGACTATATGGCTACACCTTC
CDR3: CTSSRDRLYGYTF

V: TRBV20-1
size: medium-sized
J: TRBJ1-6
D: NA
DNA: TGCAGTGCTAGAGATGAGGGCGGGTCAGGGTATAATTCACCCCTCCACTTT
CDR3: CSARDEGGSGYNSPLHF

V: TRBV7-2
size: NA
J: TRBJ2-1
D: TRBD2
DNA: TGTGCCAGCAGCTTAGGCTTAGGGCTAGCGGACAATGAGCAGTTCTTC
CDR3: CASSLGLGLADNEQFF

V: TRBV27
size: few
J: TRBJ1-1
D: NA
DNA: TGTGCCAGCAGTTTTCGGGGGCTGAGCACTGAAGCTTTCTTT
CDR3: CASSFRGLSTEAFF

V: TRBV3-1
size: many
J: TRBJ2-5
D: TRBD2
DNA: TGTGCCAGCAGCCAGGGACTAGCGGTTCAAGAGACCCAGTACTTC
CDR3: CASSQGLAVQETQYF

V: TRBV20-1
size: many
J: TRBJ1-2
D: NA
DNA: TGCAGTGCTAAGGCAGGGATTAACTATGGCTACACCTTC
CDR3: CSAKAGINYGYTF

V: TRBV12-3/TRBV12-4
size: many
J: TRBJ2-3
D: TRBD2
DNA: TGTGCCAGCAGTTTAGAGCGGGATTGGGCAGATACGCAGTATTTT
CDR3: CASSLERDWADTQYF

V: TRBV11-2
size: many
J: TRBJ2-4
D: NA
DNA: TGTGCCAGCAGCCTTCGAGGAGGTTATGGCAAAAACATTCAGTACTTC
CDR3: CASSLRGGYGKNIQYF